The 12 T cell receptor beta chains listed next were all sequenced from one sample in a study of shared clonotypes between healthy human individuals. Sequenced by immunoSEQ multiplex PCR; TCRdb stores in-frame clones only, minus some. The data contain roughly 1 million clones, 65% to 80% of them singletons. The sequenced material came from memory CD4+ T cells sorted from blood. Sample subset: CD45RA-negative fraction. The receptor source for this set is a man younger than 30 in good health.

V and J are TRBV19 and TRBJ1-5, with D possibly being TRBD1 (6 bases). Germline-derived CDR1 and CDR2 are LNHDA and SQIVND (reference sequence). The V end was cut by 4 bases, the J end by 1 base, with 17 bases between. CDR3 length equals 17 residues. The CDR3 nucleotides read TGTGCCAGTAGTAATTCGGTAGGGGGTAGAAGCAATCAGCCCCAGCATTTT. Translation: CASSNSVGGRSNQPQHF.

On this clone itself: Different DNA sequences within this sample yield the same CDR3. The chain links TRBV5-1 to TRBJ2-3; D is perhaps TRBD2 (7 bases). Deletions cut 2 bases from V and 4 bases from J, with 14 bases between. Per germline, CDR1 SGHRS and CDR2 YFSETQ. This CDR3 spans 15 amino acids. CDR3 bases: TGCGCCAGCAGCTTATCTGGGGGGGCCGCAGATACGCAGTATTTT. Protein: CASSLSGGAADTQYF.

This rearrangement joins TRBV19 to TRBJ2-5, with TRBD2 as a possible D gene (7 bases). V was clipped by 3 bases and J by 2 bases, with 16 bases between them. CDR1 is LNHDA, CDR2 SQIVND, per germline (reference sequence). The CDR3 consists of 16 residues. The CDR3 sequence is CASSMFVAGAQETQYF. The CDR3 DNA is TGTGCCAGTAGTATGTTCGTCGCGGGGGCACAAGAGACCCAGTACTTC.

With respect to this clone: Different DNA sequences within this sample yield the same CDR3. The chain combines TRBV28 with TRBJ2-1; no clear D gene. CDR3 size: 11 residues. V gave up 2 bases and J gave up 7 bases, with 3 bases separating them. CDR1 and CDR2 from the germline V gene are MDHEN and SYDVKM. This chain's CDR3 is CASSLRNEQFF. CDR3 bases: TGTGCCAGCAGTTTAAGGAATGAGCAGTTCTTC.

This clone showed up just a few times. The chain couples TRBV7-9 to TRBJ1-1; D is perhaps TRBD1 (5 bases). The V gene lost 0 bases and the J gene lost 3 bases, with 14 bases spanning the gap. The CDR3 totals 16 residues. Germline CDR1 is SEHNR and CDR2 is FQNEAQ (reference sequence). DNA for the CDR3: TGTGCCAGCAGCTTAGCCACCGGGGGAGGGGACACTGAAGCTTTCTTT. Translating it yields CASSLATGGGDTEAFF.

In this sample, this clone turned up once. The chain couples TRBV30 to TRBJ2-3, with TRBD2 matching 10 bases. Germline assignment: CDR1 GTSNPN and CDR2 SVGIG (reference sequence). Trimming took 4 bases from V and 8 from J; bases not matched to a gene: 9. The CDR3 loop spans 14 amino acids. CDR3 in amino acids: CAWILTSGSGTQYF. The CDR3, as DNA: TGTGCCTGGATCCTGACTAGCGGGTCAGGTACGCAGTATTTT.

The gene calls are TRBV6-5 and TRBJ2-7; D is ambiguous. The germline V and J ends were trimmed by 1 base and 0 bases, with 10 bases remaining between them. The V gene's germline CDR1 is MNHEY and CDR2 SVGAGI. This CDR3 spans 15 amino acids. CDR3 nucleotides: TGTGCCAGCAGTTACTACGGCCCCTTCTCCTACGAGCAGTACTTC. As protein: CASSYYGPFSYEQYF.

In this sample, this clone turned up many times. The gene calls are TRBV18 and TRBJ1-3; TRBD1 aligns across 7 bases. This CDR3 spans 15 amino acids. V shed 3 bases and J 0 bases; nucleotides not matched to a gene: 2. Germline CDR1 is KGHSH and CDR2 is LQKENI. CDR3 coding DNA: TGTGCCAGCTCACCCGGACAGGTCTCTGGAAACACCATATATTTT. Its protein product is CASSPGQVSGNTIYF. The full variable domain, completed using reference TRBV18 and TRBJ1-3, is NAGVMQNPRHLVRRRGQEARLRCSPMKGHSHVYWYRQLPEEGLKFMVYLQKENIIDESGMPKERFSAEFPKEGPSILRIQQVVRGDSAAYFCASSPGQVSGNTIYFGEGSWLTVV.

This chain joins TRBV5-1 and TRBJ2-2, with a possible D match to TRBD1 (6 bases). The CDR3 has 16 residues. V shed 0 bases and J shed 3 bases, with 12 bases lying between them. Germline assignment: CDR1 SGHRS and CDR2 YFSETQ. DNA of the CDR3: TGCGCCAGCAGCTTGGTTTCAGGGGCCTACACCGGGGAGCTGTTTTTT. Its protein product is CASSLVSGAYTGELFF.

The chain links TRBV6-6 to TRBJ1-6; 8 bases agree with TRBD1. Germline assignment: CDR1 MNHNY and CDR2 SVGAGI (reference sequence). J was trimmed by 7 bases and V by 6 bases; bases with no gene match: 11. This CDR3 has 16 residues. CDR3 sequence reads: CASSRQGQVTNSPLHF. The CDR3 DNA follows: TGTGCCAGCAGCCGACAGGGACAGGTCACCAATTCACCCCTCCACTTT.

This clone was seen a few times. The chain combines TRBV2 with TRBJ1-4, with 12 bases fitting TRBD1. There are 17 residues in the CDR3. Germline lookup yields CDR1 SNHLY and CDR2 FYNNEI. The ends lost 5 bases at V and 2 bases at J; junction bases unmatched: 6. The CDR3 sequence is CASSPGTGGFTNEKLFF. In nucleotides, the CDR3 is TGTGCCAGCAGTCCCGGGACAGGGGGCTTCACTAATGAAAAACTGTTTTTT.

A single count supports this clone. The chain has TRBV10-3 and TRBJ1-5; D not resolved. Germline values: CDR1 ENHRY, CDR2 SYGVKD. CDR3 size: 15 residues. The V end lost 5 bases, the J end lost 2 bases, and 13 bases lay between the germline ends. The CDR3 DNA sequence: TGTGCCATCAGTCCCGACACATCGGGCAATCAGCCCCAGCATTTT. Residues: CAISPDTSGNQPQHF.